The 27 T cell receptor beta chains presented below share a single source sample, sequenced in a study of blood T cell repertoires in COVID-19. The data were produced by immunoSEQ multiplex PCR, yet TCRdb's version contains in-frame clones alone and is incomplete. The data show about 440,000 clones, with 70% to 90% seen just once and roughly 2% held by the top ten. Input material: PBMCs or T cells enriched from blood (not recorded which). The source of these receptors is a woman in her late teens or twenties with acute COVID-19.

The chain has TRBV27 and TRBJ2-5; 8 positions agree with TRBD1. The CDR3 contains 14 residues. Losses at the gene ends were 3 bases for V and 5 bases for J; bases not matched to a gene: 5. Germline V gene sequence: CDR1 MNHEY, CDR2 SMNVEV (reference sequence). CDR3 sequence reads: CASSFGTGMETQYF. The CDR3 coding sequence is TGTGCCAGCAGTTTCGGGACAGGAATGGAGACCCAGTACTTC.

The V gene is TRBV20-1, the J gene TRBJ2-5; no reliable D call. The CDR3 runs to 11 residues. The germline CDR1 and CDR2 sequences are DFQATT and SNEGSKA (reference sequence). Trimming stripped 3 bases from V and 6 bases from J, with 8 bases between. CDR3 sequence reads: CSASATKTQYF. The CDR3 nucleotides read TGCAGTGCTAGTGCTACCAAGACCCAGTACTTC.

The chain couples TRBV28 to TRBJ2-1, with D possibly matching TRBD2 (5 bases). CDR1 and CDR2 from the germline V gene are MDHEN and SYDVKM. The ends were cut back, 8 bases at V and 0 bases at J, with 14 bases in the middle. The CDR3 consists of 15 residues. The chain's CDR3 is CASDSVGSSYNEQFF. The CDR3 DNA sequence: TGTGCCAGCGATAGCGTGGGGAGCTCCTACAATGAGCAGTTCTTC.

The CDR3 sequence is CATSTGTGLNSPLHF. CDR3 sequence (DNA): TGTGCCACCAGCACCGGGACAGGTCTAAATTCACCCCTCCACTTT. The V gene is TRBV15, the J gene TRBJ1-6, with 8 bases matching TRBD1. Germline CDR1 LNHNV, CDR2 YYDKDF (reference sequence). J was trimmed by 7 bases and V by 4 bases; bases with no gene match: 6. This CDR3 comprises 15 residues. Full variable domain (missing parts from reference TRBV15 and TRBJ1-6): DAMVIQNPRYQVTQFGKPVTLSCSQTLNHNVMYWYQQKSSQAPKLLFHYYDKDFNNEADTPDNFQSRRPNTSFCFLDIRSPGLGDTAMYLCATSTGTGLNSPLHFGNGTRLTVT.

Worth noting for this clone: This CDR3 is also generated by other DNA sequences in the sample. This rearrangement joins TRBV18 to TRBJ2-1; TRBD1 might be the D (6 bases). This CDR3 region has 14 residues. Per the germline V gene, CDR1 is KGHSH and CDR2 is LQKENI. The germline V and J ends were trimmed by 0 bases and 4 bases, with 7 bases remaining between them. The CDR3 DNA reads TGTGCCAGCTCACCACCTACAGGGTACAATGAGCAGTTCTTC. Translating it yields CASSPPTGYNEQFF.

This chain uses TRBV21-1 with TRBJ2-7; no check of the table's D call, TRBD1, against the DNA was made. TRBV21-1 has pseudogene status. This CDR3 has 17 amino acids. The CDR3 here is CASSKGGAGTGPYEQYF. Here the CDR3 DNA reads TGTGCCAGCAGCAAAGGGGGTGCCGGGACAGGGCCCTACGAGCAGTACTTC.

This chain connects TRBV28 to TRBJ2-3; D ambiguous. V gave up 5 bases and J gave up 2 bases, with 17 bases separating them. In germline, CDR1 is MDHEN, CDR2 SYDVKM. The CDR3 loop spans 16 amino acids. The CDR3 DNA reads as TGTGCCAGCAGTACACCAGAAAAAGATCTCACAGATACGCAGTATTTT. It specifies CASSTPEKDLTDTQYF.

The gene calls are TRBV28 and TRBJ2-7; 9 bases line up with TRBD2. The CDR3 is 15 amino acids. Trimming cost V 4 bases and J 5 bases; bases outside gene matches: 9. Germline lookup yields CDR1 MDHEN and CDR2 SYDVKM. CDR3 sequence: CASSSSAGGLDEQYF. CDR3 DNA: TGTGCCAGCAGTTCGTCCGCGGGAGGGCTGGACGAGCAGTACTTC.

The chain joins TRBV19 to TRBJ1-5, with 12 nucleotides matching TRBD1. Trimming removed 7 bases from V and 0 bases from J; junction bases left unmatched: 7. The CDR3 contains 17 residues. Germline V gene lookup returns CDR1 LNHDA and CDR2 SQIVND (reference sequence). The CDR3 loop reads CASTGTGGSFSNQPQHF. The CDR3, as DNA: TGTGCCAGTACTGGGACAGGGGGCTCTTTTAGCAATCAGCCCCAGCATTTT. Full variable domain (outside the CDR3, taken from reference TRBV19 and TRBJ1-5): DGGITQSPKYLFRKEGQNVTLSCEQNLNHDAMYWYRQDPGQGLRLIYYSQIVNDFQKGDIAEGYSVSREKKESFPLTVTSAQKNPTAFYLCASTGTGGSFSNQPQHFGDGTRLSIL.

This rearrangement joins TRBV7-9 to TRBJ2-2, with a weak D call TRBD1 (7 bases). V was trimmed by 5 bases and J by 4 bases, leaving 20 bases between them. CDR1 and CDR2 (germline): SEHNR, FQNEAQ (reference sequence). The CDR3 is made up of 17 amino acids. The CDR3 loop is CASSPPLRQGGTGELFF. In DNA, the CDR3 is TGTGCCAGCAGCCCCCCGCTTCGACAGGGAGGCACCGGGGAGCTGTTTTTT. The whole variable domain, filled in from reference TRBV7-9 and TRBJ2-2, reads DTGVSQNPRHKITKRGQNVTFRCDPISEHNRLYWYRQTLGQGPEFLTYFQNEAQLEKSRLLSDRFSAERPKGSFSTLEIQRTEQGDSAMYLCASSPPLRQGGTGELFFGEGSRLTVL.

The chain has TRBV2 and TRBJ2-3; D may be TRBD2 (5 bases). Trimming left V 3 bases short and J 4 bases short, with 14 bases between. Per germline, CDR1 SNHLY and CDR2 FYNNEI. This CDR3 comprises 15 residues. The DNA of the CDR3 is TGTGCCAGCAGTGATTTTTCGGGGTTTTCAGATACGCAGTATTTT. Translating gives CASSDFSGFSDTQYF.

The V gene is TRBV6-1, the J gene TRBJ2-7, with D possibly being TRBD2 (6 bases). V lost 0 bases and J 2 bases, leaving 11 bases between the germline ends. The germline gives CDR1 MNHNS, CDR2 SASEGT. The CDR3 extends over 15 amino acids. CDR3 nucleotide sequence: TGTGCCAGCAGTGAAGCGGGGGGTGGAACCTACGAGCAGTACTTC. Its protein is CASSEAGGGTYEQYF.

The J gene is TRBJ1-5, the V gene TRBV12-3 or TRBV12-4; no clear D gene. The V end was cut by 6 bases, the J end by 4 bases, with 7 bases between. The CDR3 runs to 12 residues. The CDR3 DNA sequence: TGTGCCAGCAGCCGTAGTAATCAGCCCCAGCATTTT. It translates to CASSRSNQPQHF.

A few counts support this clone. The chain couples TRBV2 to TRBJ1-6; the match to TRBD1 covers 8 bases. V was clipped by 2 bases and J by 6 bases; unmatched bases: 3. CDR1 is SNHLY, CDR2 FYNNEI, per germline. The CDR3 runs to 15 residues. The CDR3 DNA reads TGTGCCAGCAGTGAAAGAACAGGGGGTAATTCACCCCTCCACTTT. Translation gives CASSERTGGNSPLHF.

This chain joins TRBV5-1 and TRBJ2-2, with D tentatively TRBD1 (6 bases). The V gene's germline CDR1 is SGHRS and CDR2 YFSETQ. V lost 1 base and J 5 bases, leaving 12 bases between the germline ends. The CDR3 is made up of 15 amino acids. Written as DNA, the CDR3 is TGCGCCAGCAGCTTGCAACTACAGGGTACCGGGGAGCTGTTTTTT. It is translated as CASSLQLQGTGELFF.

This rearrangement joins TRBV19 to TRBJ1-2; 9 nucleotides line up with TRBD1. Germline values: CDR1 LNHDA, CDR2 SQIVND (reference sequence). The V and J ends lost 3 bases and 7 bases, in that order; junction bases with no gene match: 12. This CDR3 has 16 residues. In DNA form, the CDR3 reads TGTGCCAGTAGTATCGCCCAGACAGGGGGAGTCTCTGGCTACACCTTC. Amino acids: CASSIAQTGGVSGYTF.

The rearrangement links TRBV19 to TRBJ1-5; D gene uncertain. The CDR3 spans 15 residues. Germline-derived CDR1 and CDR2 are LNHDA and SQIVND (reference sequence). Trimming removed 6 bases at V and 0 bases at J, with 12 bases between. This CDR3 reads CASRRTRNSNQPQHF. CDR3 coding DNA: TGTGCCAGTAGACGCACCAGGAATAGCAATCAGCCCCAGCATTTT.

This clone occurred a few times. The chain uses TRBV27 and TRBJ2-7, with D possibly matching TRBD2 (6 bases). This CDR3 has 15 residues. The V end was cut by 2 bases, the J end by 4 bases, with 15 bases between. CDR1 is MNHEY and CDR2 is SMNVEV in the germline V gene (reference sequence). The CDR3 DNA reads TGTGCCAGCAGTTTAGGGACTCCTAAACTATACGAGCAGTACTTC. Amino acid sequence: CASSLGTPKLYEQYF.

The chain uses TRBV18 and TRBJ1-2; weak D call: TRBD1 (6 bases). Germline values: CDR1 KGHSH, CDR2 LQKENI. Trimming pared 3 bases from V and 4 bases from J, leaving 15 bases between. CDR3 length: 15 amino acids. The CDR3 region is CASSPNREGTYGYTF. CDR3 nucleotide sequence: TGTGCCAGCTCACCGAACAGGGAAGGTACCTATGGCTACACCTTC.

DNA for the CDR3: TGTGCCAGCAGCCCTTTCGGGTTCGAGCAGTACTTC. Protein: CASSPFGFEQYF. The V gene is TRBV3-1 (or the pseudogene TRBV3-2), the J gene TRBJ2-7; D not certain. Germline lookup yields CDR1 LGHDT and CDR2 YNNKEL (reference sequence). V was trimmed by 4 bases and J by 6 bases, leaving 10 bases between them. CDR3 length: 12 residues.

The count of this clone is one. The rearrangement uses TRBV10-3 and TRBJ2-3, with 9 bases matching TRBD2. This CDR3 is 14 amino acids long. Germline CDR1 is ENHRY and CDR2 is SYGVKD. V shed 6 bases, J shed 2 bases, and the junction held 3 bases outside the gene matches. CDR3: CAIRSGGPTDTQYF. The DNA of the CDR3 is TGTGCCATCAGGAGCGGGGGGCCCACAGATACGCAGTATTTT.

This chain joins TRBV6-5 and TRBJ2-7; 11 nucleotides line up with TRBD2. Trimming removed 5 bases from V and 6 bases from J; junction bases left unmatched: 6. Germline CDR1 reads MNHEY; CDR2 reads SVGAGI. CDR3 size: 14 residues. The chain's CDR3 is CASSMTSGTSEQYF. CDR3 DNA: TGTGCCAGCAGTATGACTAGCGGGACATCCGAGCAGTACTTC.

The chain employs TRBV9 and TRBJ1-4; tentatively, D is TRBD1 (6 bases). The CDR3 sequence is 15 residues long. Germline V gene sequence: CDR1 SGDLS, CDR2 YYNGEE. Trimming left V 0 bases short and J 7 bases short, with 13 bases between. The CDR3 nucleotides read TGTGCCAGCAGCGTAGGCCAGGGGTCTGTTGAAAAACTGTTTTTT. It yields the protein CASSVGQGSVEKLFF.

The chain employs TRBV2 and TRBJ2-5, with 10 positions matching TRBD2. The CDR3 sequence is 15 residues long. Germline-derived CDR1 and CDR2 are SNHLY and FYNNEI. The V gene end was trimmed by 6 bases and the J gene end by 0 bases; junction bases not matched to a gene: 4. The CDR3 loop reads CASSELAGYQETQYF. The CDR3 DNA is TGTGCCAGCAGCGAACTAGCGGGGTACCAAGAGACCCAGTACTTC. Looking up the rest from reference TRBV2 and TRBJ2-5 gives the full variable domain: EPEVTQTPSHQVTQMGQEVILRCVPISNHLYFYWYRQILGQKVEFLVSFYNNEISEKSEIFDDQFSVERPDGSNFTLKIRSTKLEDSAMYFCASSELAGYQETQYFGPGTRLLVL.

In DNA form, the CDR3 reads TGTGCCAGCAGCTTAATGGTGGGGAGCTACAATGAGCAGTTCTTC. It specifies CASSLMVGSYNEQFF. The chain uses TRBV7-8 and TRBJ2-1, with D perhaps matching TRBD2 (5 bases). The germline CDR1 and CDR2 sequences are SGHVS and FQNEAQ. V was shortened by 2 bases and J by 3 bases, with 11 bases between the two germline ends. The length of the CDR3 is 15 residues.

This chain connects TRBV11-2 to TRBJ1-3; TRBD1 matches 8 bases. CDR1 is SGHAT and CDR2 is FQNNGV in the germline V gene. After removal of 1 base from V and 3 bases from J, the junction contained 8 bases not matched to a gene. This CDR3 has 17 amino acids. CDR3 DNA: TGTGCCAGCAGCTTAGCCATGGGACAGGCGAATGGAAACACCATATATTTT. It encodes CASSLAMGQANGNTIYF.

This chain connects TRBV28 to TRBJ1-5; D is uncertain. Trimming stripped 6 bases from V and 6 bases from J, with 15 bases between. The CDR3 consists of 14 residues. The V gene's germline CDR1 is MDHEN and CDR2 SYDVKM. CDR3 nucleotides: TGTGCCAGCAGGTTTACGGGGAGTAGTCAGCCCCAGCATTTT. Translating gives CASRFTGSSQPQHF.